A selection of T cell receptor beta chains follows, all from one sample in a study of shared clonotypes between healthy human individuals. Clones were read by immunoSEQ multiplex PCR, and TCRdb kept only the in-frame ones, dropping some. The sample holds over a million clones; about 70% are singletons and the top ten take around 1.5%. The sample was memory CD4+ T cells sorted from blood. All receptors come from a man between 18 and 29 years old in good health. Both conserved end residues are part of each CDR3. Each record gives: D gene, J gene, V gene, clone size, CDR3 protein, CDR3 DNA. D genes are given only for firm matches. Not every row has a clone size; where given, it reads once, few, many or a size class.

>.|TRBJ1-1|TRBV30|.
CAWSVRGVLIRGTEAFF
TGTGCCTGGAGTGTACGGGGGGTCCTCATCCGGGGCACTGAAGCTTTCTTT
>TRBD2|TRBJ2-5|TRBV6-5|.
CASKLDRLAGETQYF
TGTGCCTCTAAGTTGGATCGACTAGCCGGGGAGACCCAGTACTTC
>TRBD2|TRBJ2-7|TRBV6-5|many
CASSSTSGVEYF
TGTGCCAGCAGTTCTACTAGCGGGGTTGAGTACTTC
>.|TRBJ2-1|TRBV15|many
CATSKGLVEQFF
TGTGCCACCAGCAAAGGGCTGGTTGAGCAGTTCTTC
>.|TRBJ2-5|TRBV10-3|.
CAIRSQETQYF
TGTGCCATCCGCAGCCAAGAGACCCAGTACTTC
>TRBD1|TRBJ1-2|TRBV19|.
CASSSSGTGTSYGYTF
TGTGCCAGTAGTTCTTCCGGGACAGGAACCTCCTATGGCTACACCTTC
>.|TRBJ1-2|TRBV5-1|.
CASSFLTDYGYTF
TGCGCCAGCAGCTTTCTCACAGACTATGGCTACACCTTC
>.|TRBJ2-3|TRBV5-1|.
CASSLSLPEADTQYF
TGCGCCAGCAGCTTGAGTCTCCCAGAGGCAGATACGCAGTATTTT
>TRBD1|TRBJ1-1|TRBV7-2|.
CASSHDRDTEAFF
TGTGCCAGCAGTCATGACAGGGACACTGAAGCTTTCTTT
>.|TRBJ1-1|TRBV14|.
CASSRGQNTEAFF
TGTGCCAGCAGCAGAGGACAGAACACTGAAGCTTTCTTT
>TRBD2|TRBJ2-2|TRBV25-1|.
CASSESRTSTGELFF
TGTGCCAGCAGTGAATCTAGGACTAGCACCGGGGAGCTGTTTTTT
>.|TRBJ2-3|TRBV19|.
CASSIAAGPTDTQYF
TGTGCCAGTAGTATAGCCGCGGGGCCCACAGATACGCAGTATTTT
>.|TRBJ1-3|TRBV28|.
CASSSPGDSGNTIYF
TGTGCCAGCAGTTCCCCCGGGGACTCTGGAAACACCATATATTTT
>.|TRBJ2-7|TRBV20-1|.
CSASLAREQYF
TGCAGTGCTAGCCTAGCGAGGGAGCAGTACTTC
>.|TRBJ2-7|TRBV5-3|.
CARSLGREFYDYEQYF
TGTGCCAGAAGCTTGGGGAGGGAATTTTACGATTACGAGCAGTACTTC
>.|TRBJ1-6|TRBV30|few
CAWSVQSPLHF
TGTGCCTGGAGTGTACAATCACCCCTCCACTTT
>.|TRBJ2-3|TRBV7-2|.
CASSRKSADTQYF
TGTGCCAGCAGCAGAAAAAGTGCAGATACGCAGTATTTT
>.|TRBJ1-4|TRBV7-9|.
CASSPQGNDNEKLFF
TGTGCCAGCAGCCCACAGGGTAACGATAATGAAAAACTGTTTTTT
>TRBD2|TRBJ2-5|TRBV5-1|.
CASRLAGGSYQETQYF
TGCGCCAGCAGACTAGCGGGGGGGTCGTACCAAGAGACCCAGTACTTC
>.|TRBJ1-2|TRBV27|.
CAVGDTNYGYTF
TGTGCCGTGGGGGATACTAACTATGGCTACACCTTC
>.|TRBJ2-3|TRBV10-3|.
CAISGGRTDTQYF
TGTGCCATCAGTGGGGGACGGACAGATACGCAGTATTTT
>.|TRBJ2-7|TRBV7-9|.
CASSPNWKSYEQYF
TGTGCCAGCAGCCCGAACTGGAAATCCTACGAGCAGTACTTC
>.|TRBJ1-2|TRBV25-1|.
CASSANPGGLNGYTF
TGTGCCAGCAGTGCTAACCCCGGGGGGCTTAATGGCTACACCTTC
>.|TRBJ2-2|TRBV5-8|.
CASSLAKAVTGELFF
TGTGCCAGCAGCTTGGCCAAGGCGGTTACCGGGGAGCTGTTTTTT
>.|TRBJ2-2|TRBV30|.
CAWRGARTGELFF
TGTGCCTGGAGGGGGGCGAGGACCGGGGAGCTGTTTTTT